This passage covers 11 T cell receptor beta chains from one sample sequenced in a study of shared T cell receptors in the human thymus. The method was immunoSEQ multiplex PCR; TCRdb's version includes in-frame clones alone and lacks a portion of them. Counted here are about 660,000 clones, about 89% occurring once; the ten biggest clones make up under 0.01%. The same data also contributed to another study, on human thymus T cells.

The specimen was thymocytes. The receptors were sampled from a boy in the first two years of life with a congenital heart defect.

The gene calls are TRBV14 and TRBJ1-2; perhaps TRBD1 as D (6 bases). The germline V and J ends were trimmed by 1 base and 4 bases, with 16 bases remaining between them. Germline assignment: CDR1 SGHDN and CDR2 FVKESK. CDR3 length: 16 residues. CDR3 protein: CASSQGVQGVFYGYTF. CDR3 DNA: TGTGCCAGCAGCCAAGGGGTACAGGGCGTGTTCTATGGCTACACCTTC.

DNA for the CDR3: TGTGCCAGCAGTCACACTACACCGCCGAACACTGAAGCTTTCTTT. It yields the protein CASSHTTPPNTEAFF. V usage is TRBV6-5 and J usage is TRBJ1-1; no clear D gene. The V gene's germline CDR1 is MNHEY and CDR2 SVGAGI. CDR3 length equals 15 residues. V was shortened by 5 bases and J by 1 base, with 14 bases between the two germline ends.

In DNA, the CDR3 is TGTGCCAGCAGCTGGACCGACAGGGGGCTGTACGAGCAGTACTTC. It codes for CASSWTDRGLYEQYF. The rearrangement uses TRBV5-6 and TRBJ2-7; the match to TRBD1 covers 10 bases. With 3 bases clipped from V and 4 bases from J, the junction kept 7 bases outside the gene matches. The germline gives CDR1 SGHDT, CDR2 YYEEEE. This CDR3 is 15 amino acids long.

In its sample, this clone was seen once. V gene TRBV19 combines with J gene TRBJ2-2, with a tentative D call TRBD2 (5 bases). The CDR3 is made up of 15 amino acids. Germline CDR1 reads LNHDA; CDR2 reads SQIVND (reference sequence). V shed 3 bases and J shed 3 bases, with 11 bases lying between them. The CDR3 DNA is TGTGCCAGTAGTATTTCGAGCGGTTACACCGGGGAGCTGTTTTTT. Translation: CASSISSGYTGELFF.

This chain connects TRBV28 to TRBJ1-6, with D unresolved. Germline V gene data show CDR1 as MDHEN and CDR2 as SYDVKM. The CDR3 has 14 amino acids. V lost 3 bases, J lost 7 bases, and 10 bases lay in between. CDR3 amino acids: CASSLWAFNSPLHF. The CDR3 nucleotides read TGTGCCAGCAGTTTGTGGGCCTTCAATTCACCCCTCCACTTT. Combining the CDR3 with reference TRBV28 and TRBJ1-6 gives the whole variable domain DVKVTQSSRYLVKRTGEKVFLECVQDMDHENMFWYRQDPGLGLRLIYFSYDVKMKEKGDIPEGYSVSREKKERFSLILESASTNQTSMYLCASSLWAFNSPLHFGNGTRLTVT.

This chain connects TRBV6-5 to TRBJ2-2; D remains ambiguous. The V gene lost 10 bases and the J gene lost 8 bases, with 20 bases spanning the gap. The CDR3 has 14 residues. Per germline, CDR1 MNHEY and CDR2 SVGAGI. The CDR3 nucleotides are TGTGCCACCTCTGAAAGCCCGTCCCCGGGGGAGCTGTTTTTT. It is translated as CATSESPSPGELFF.

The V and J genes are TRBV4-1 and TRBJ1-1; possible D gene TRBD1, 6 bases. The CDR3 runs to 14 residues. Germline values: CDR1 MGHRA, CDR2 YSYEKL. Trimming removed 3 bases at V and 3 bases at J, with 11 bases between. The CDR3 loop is CASSQDTGYTEAFF. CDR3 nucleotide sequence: TGCGCCAGCAGCCAGGATACAGGGTACACTGAAGCTTTCTTT.

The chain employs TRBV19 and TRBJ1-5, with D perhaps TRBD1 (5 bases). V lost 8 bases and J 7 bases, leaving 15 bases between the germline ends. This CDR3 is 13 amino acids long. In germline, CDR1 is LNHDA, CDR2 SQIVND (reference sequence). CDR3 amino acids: CASARQWNQPQHF. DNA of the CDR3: TGTGCCAGTGCGAGACAGTGGAACCAGCCCCAGCATTTT.

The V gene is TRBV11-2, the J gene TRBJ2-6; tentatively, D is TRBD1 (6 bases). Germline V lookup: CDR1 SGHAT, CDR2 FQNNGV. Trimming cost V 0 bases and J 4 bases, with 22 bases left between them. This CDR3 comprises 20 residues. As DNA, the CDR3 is TGTGCCAGCAGCTTAGAGGTACGCAGGGGCTACCTCTTGGGGGCCAACGTCCTGACTTTC. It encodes CASSLEVRRGYLLGANVLTF.

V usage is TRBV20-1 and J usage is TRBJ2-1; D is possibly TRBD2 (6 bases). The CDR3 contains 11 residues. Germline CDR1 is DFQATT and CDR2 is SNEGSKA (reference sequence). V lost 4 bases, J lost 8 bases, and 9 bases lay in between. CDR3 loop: CSATQRDEQFF. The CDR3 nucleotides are TGCAGTGCTACCCAGCGGGATGAGCAGTTCTTC.

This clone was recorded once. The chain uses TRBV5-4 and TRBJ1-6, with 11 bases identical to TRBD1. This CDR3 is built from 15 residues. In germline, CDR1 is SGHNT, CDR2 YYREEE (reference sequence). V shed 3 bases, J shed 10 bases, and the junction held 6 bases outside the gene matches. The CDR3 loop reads CASSSYRDRGSPLHF. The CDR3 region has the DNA TGTGCCAGCAGCTCGTACCGGGACAGGGGGTCACCCCTCCACTTT.